A selection of T cell receptor beta chains follows, all from one sample in a study of cytomegalovirus exposure and HLA in healthy donors. TCRdb's copy holds only in-frame clones and misses some; the assay was immunoSEQ multiplex PCR. Recorded for this sample: approximately 75,000 clones. Sequencing used PBMCs. The source is a man aged 40-49 years in good health and CMV-seronegative. CDR3s include the opening cysteine and the closing phenylalanine or tryptophan. A D gene is named only where the DNA matches it firmly.

>TRBJ1-6|TRBD1|TRBV30
CAWSLTAGGDSPLHF
TGTGCCTGGAGTCTTACCGCAGGGGGCGATTCACCCCTCCACTTT
>TRBJ2-1|.|TRBV10-1
CASSESSASSYNEQFF
TGCGCCAGCAGTGAATCAAGCGCAAGCTCCTACAATGAGCAGTTCTTC
>TRBJ2-7|.|TRBV18
CASSPIEGGSRVYEQYF
TGTGCCAGCTCACCGATCGAGGGGGGGTCCCGAGTGTACGAGCAGTACTTC
>TRBJ2-5|.|TRBV10-3
CAISSAEESQYF
TGTGCCATCAGTTCAGCGGAAGAGAGCCAGTACTTC
>TRBJ2-2|TRBD1|TRBV19
CASRDRGQTGELFF
TGTGCCAGTAGGGACAGGGGGCAGACCGGGGAGCTGTTTTTT
>TRBJ1-1|.|TRBV30
CAWSGRGAAFF
TGTGCCTGGAGCGGGCGGGGGGCTGCTTTCTTT
>TRBJ2-7|TRBD2|TRBV13
CASSSSGASGRHF
TGTGCCAGCAGCTCCTCCGGGGCTAGCGGGAGACACTTC
>TRBJ2-5|TRBD1|TRBV10-3
CAINGGTGEETQYF
TGTGCCATCAATGGAGGGACAGGAGAAGAGACCCAGTACTTC
>TRBJ2-3|.|TRBV29-1
CSGQTEVPYLSDTQYF
TGCAGCGGGCAGACTGAAGTCCCTTATCTGTCAGATACGCAGTATTTT
>TRBJ2-2|TRBD2|TRBV10-1
CASSEIAGGTSNTGELFF
TGCGCCAGCAGTGAAATAGCGGGGGGCACCTCGAACACCGGGGAGCTGTTTTTT
>TRBJ2-1|.|TRBV5-4
CASSYRKWLEPYNEQFF
TGTGCCAGCAGCTACCGCAAATGGCTAGAACCCTACAATGAGCAGTTCTTC
>TRBJ1-1|.|TRBV28
CATSGLVSWAFF
TGTGCCACCTCGGGGTTAGTGTCCTGGGCTTTCTTT
>TRBJ2-7|.|TRBV5-1
CASSFSSYEQYF
TGCGCCAGCAGCTTTAGCTCCTACGAGCAGTACTTC
>TRBJ2-5|.|TRBV4-3
CASSQDTSRETQYF
TGCGCCAGCAGCCAAGATACTAGCAGGGAGACCCAGTACTTC
>TRBJ1-3|.|TRBV10-2
CASSDSFNTIYF
TGCGCCAGCAGTGACAGTTTCAACACCATATATTTT
>TRBJ1-2|TRBD1|TRBV11-2
CASSSLRGGDYGYTF
TGTGCCAGCAGTTCCCTTCGAGGGGGCGACTATGGCTACACCTTC
>TRBJ1-1|.|TRBV7-2
CASSPGLTNTEAFF
TGTGCCAGCAGCCCGGGACTGACTAACACTGAAGCTTTCTTT
>TRBJ2-1|.|TRBV6-5
CASSYSTRSNEQFF
TGTGCCAGCAGTTACTCGACACGGTCAAATGAGCAGTTCTTC
>TRBJ2-2|.|TRBV6-6
CAVNTGSGTGELFF
TGTGCCGTTAATACCGGGAGCGGCACCGGGGAGCTGTTTTTT
>TRBJ1-1|.|TRBV9
CASSMIDSNTEAFF
TGTGCCAGCAGCATGATAGATTCGAACACTGAAGCTTTCTTT
>TRBJ1-2|.|TRBV7-9
CASSTLTDYYGYTF
TGTGCCAGCAGCACGCTGACAGACTACTATGGCTACACCTTC
>TRBJ1-5|.|TRBV7-9
CASSFGQNQPQHF
TGTGCCAGCAGCTTTGGCCAGAATCAGCCCCAGCATTTT
>TRBJ1-5|.|TRBV7-9
CASSATVIGNQPQHF
TGTGCCAGCAGCGCGACAGTAATTGGGAATCAGCCCCAGCATTTT
>TRBJ2-7|TRBD2|TRBV15
CATSRSGTRLAGAYEQYF
TGTGCCACCAGCAGAAGCGGGACAAGACTAGCGGGAGCCTACGAGCAGTACTTC
>TRBJ2-7|TRBD2|TRBV5-4
CASSLDSGGTPYEQYF
TGTGCCAGCAGCCTGGATAGCGGGGGGACCCCATACGAGCAGTACTTC
>TRBJ1-2|.|TRBV6-1
CASSESPSLGYTF
TGTGCCAGCAGTGAATCCCCGTCTTTAGGCTACACCTTC
>TRBJ2-7|TRBD1|TRBV5-1
CASSGTGYEQYF
TGCGCCAGCTCCGGGACAGGTTACGAGCAGTACTTC
>TRBJ2-1|TRBD2|TRBV2
CASSPSGGSYNEQFF
TGTGCCAGCAGTCCTAGCGGGGGGTCCTACAATGAGCAGTTCTTC
>TRBJ1-2|.|TRBV19
CASSIRDYGYTF
TGTGCCAGTAGTATCAGGGACTATGGCTACACCTTC
>TRBJ1-4|.|TRBV7-2
CASSLLSGNEKLFF
TGTGCCAGCAGCTTATTGTCGGGGAATGAAAAACTGTTTTTT
>TRBJ1-1|.|TRBV11-2
CASSLEGTPNTEAFF
TGTGCCAGCAGCTTGGAGGGGACCCCGAACACTGAAGCTTTCTTT
>TRBJ1-2|.|TRBV6-5
CASTRGYGYTF
TGTGCCAGCACCCGAGGCTATGGCTACACCTTC
>TRBJ2-1|TRBD1|TRBV2
CASRGGQGYNEQFF
TGTGCCAGCAGGGGGGGACAGGGCTACAATGAGCAGTTCTTC
>TRBJ2-1|TRBD2|TRBV30
CASSSGGADEQFF
TGTGCCAGCTCTAGCGGGGGGGCGGATGAGCAGTTCTTC
>TRBJ1-5|.|TRBV5-1
CASSPTGYDQPQHF
TGCGCCAGCAGCCCCACAGGGTATGATCAGCCCCAGCATTTT
>TRBJ1-2|TRBD1|TRBV6-1
CASREDRVGYGYTF
TGTGCCAGCAGAGAAGACAGGGTTGGCTATGGCTACACCTTC
>TRBJ2-1|TRBD2|TRBV7-7
CASSLDLAGGSNEQFF
TGTGCCAGCAGCTTAGATCTGGCGGGGGGGTCTAATGAGCAGTTCTTC
>TRBJ2-5|TRBD2|TRBV10-3
CAISAGVEETQYF
TGTGCCATCAGCGCGGGGGTTGAAGAGACCCAGTACTTC
>TRBJ2-3|TRBD2|TRBV11-2
CASSHTSGGADTQYF
TGTGCCAGCAGTCACACTAGCGGGGGGGCCGATACGCAGTATTTT
>TRBJ1-5|.|TRBV12-5
CASGLVITRNPPNQPQHF
TGTGCTAGTGGTTTGGTAATAACGCGAAACCCTCCCAATCAGCCCCAGCATTTT
>TRBJ2-1|.|TRBV6-4
CASGPTFDNEQFF
TGTGCCAGCGGGCCGACATTTGACAATGAGCAGTTCTTC
>TRBJ2-7|.|TRBV2
CASLSTPREQYF
TGTGCCAGCCTCTCGACCCCGCGGGAGCAGTACTTC
>TRBJ1-4|TRBD1|TRBV6-1
CASSEYRGQGEKLFF
TGTGCCAGCAGTGAATACAGGGGGCAAGGGGAAAAACTGTTTTTT